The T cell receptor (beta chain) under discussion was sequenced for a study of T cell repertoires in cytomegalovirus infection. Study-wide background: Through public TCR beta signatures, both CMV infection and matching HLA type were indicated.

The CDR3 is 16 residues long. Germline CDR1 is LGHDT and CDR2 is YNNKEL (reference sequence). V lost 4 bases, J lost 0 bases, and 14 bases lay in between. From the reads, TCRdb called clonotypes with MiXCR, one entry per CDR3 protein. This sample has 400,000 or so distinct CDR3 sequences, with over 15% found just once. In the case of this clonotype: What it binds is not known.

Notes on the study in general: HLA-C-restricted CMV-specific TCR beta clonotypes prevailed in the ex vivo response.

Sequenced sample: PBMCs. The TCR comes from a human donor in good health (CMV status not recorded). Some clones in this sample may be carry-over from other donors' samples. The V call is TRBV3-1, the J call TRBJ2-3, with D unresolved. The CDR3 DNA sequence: TGTGCCAGCAGCCCCCTCGCCCACTTTAGCACAGATACGCAGTATTTT. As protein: CASSPLAHFSTDTQYF.